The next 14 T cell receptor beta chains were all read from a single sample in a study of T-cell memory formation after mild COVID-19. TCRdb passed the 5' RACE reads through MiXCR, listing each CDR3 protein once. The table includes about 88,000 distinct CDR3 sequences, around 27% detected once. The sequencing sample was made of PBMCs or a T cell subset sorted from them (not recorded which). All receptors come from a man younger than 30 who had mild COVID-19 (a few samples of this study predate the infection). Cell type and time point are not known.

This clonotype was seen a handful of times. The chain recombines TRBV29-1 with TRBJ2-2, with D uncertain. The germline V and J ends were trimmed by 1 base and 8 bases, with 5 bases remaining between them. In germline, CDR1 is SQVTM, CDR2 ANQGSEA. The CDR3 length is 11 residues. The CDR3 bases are TGCAGCGTTGAAGCACCAGGGGAGCTGTTTTTT. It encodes CSVEAPGELFF.

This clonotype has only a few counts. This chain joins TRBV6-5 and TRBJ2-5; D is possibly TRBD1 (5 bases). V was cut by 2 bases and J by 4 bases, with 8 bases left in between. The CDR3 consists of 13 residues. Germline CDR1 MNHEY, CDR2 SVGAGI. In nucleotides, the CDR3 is TGTGCCAGCAGTTACGGGCAGGGAGAGACCCAGTACTTC. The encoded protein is CASSYGQGETQYF.

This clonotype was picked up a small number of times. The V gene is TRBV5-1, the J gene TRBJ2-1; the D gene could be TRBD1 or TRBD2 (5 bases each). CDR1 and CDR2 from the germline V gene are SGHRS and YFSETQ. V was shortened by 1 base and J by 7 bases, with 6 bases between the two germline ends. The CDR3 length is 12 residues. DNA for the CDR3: TGCGCCAGCAGCTTGTGGGGGAATGAGCAGTTCTTC. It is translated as CASSLWGNEQFF.

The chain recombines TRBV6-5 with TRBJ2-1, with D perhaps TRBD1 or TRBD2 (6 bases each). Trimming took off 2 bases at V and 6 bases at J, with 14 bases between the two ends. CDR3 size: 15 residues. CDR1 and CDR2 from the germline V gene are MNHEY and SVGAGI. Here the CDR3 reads CASSYEGGSGNEQFF. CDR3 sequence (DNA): TGTGCCAGCAGTTACGAGGGGGGCTCAGGCAATGAGCAGTTCTTC.

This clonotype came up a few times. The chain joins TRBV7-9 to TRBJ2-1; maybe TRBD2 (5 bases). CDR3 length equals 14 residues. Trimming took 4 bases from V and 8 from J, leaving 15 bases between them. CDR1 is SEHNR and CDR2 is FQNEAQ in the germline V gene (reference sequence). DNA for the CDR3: TGTGCCAGCAGCTGGCCAGCCGCGGGCGATGAGCAGTTCTTC. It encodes CASSWPAAGDEQFF.

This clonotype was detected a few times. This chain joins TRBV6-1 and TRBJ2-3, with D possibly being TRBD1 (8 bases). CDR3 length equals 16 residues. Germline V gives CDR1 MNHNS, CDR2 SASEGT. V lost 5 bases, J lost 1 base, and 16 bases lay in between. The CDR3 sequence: CASSRHRGGGTDTQYF. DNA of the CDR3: TGTGCCAGCAGTAGACACAGGGGGGGAGGCACAGATACGCAGTATTTT.

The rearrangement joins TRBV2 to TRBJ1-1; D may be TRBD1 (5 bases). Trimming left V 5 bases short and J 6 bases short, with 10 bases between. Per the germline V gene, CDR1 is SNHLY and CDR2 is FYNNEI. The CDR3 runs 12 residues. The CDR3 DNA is TGTGCCAGCAGTTCAGGGATCCCTGAAGCTTTCTTT. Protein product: CASSSGIPEAFF.

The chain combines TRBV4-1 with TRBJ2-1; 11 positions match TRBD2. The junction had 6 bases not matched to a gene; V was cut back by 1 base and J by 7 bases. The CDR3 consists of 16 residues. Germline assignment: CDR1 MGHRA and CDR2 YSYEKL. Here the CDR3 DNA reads TGCGCCAGCAGCCAAGTCCCGGGACTAGCGGCGAATGAGCAGTTCTTC. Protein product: CASSQVPGLAANEQFF.

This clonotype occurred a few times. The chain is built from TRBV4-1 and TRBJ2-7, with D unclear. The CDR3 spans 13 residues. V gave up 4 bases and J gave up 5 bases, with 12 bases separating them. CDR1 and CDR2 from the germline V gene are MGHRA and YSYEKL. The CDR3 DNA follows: TGCGCCAGCAGCCGAATTGGAAGAGACGAGCAGTACTTC. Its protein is CASSRIGRDEQYF.

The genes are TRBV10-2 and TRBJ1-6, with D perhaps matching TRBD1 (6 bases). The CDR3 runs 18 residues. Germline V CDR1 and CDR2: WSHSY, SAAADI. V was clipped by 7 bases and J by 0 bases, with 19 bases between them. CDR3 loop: CASTLRTETSSYNSPLHF. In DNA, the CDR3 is TGCGCCAGCACTCTTAGGACAGAGACGAGCTCCTATAATTCACCCCTCCACTTT.

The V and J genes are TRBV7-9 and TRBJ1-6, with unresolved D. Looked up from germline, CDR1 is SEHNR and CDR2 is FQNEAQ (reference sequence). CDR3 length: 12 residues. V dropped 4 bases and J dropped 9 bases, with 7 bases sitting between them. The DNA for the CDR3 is TGTGCCAGCAGCTCCGACTCTTCACCCCTCCACTTT. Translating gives CASSSDSSPLHF.

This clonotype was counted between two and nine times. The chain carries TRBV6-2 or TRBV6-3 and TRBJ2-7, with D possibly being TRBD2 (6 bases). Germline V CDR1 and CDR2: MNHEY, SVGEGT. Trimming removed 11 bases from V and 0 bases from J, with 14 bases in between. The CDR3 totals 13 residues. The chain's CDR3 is CASSGLSSYEQYF. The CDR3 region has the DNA TGTGCCTCCTCGGGACTGAGCTCCTACGAGCAGTACTTC.

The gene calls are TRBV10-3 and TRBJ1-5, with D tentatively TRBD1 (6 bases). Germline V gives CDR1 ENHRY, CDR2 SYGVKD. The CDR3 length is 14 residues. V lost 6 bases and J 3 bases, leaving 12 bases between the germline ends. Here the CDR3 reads CAIRDSLDNQPQHF. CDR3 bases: TGTGCCATCAGGGACAGCTTAGACAATCAGCCCCAGCATTTT.

The CDR3 bases are TGTGCCATCAGTGGAGACAGGATATACGAGCAGTACGTC. Translating it yields CAISGDRIYEQYV. The chain combines TRBV10-3 with TRBJ2-7, with D perhaps TRBD1 (6 bases). Germline lookup yields CDR1 ENHRY and CDR2 SYGVKD. This CDR3 has 13 residues. Trimming pared 4 bases from V and 4 bases from J, leaving 11 bases between.